The text below deals with one T cell receptor beta chain. The antigen this receptor binds is unknown. The record has no base qualities; no much larger clone is one base away. CD8 naive samples were obtained by positive selection for CCR7 among CD45RO-negative cells, yielding a CD45RA+CCR7+ population from which TemRA cells were excluded. Donors were healthy HIV-negative adults with no recently reported acute infections or vaccinations. Every donor was a Caucasian adult living in Nashville, Tennessee, USA. Blood was obtained by leukapheresis, after which PBMCs were separated by Ficoll-Histopaque density gradient centrifugation and cryopreserved in liquid nitrogen vapor phase. Purity and quantity of every magnetically sorted T cell population were checked by analytical flow cytometry. Each sorted fraction had its genomic DNA isolated and then quantified by UV absorbance on a Nanodrop 2000c. Using the deep immunoSEQ assay, TCR CDR3 regions were amplified from genomic DNA by multiplex PCR. Extracted genomic DNA from each cell subset was distributed evenly across all wells of several immunoSEQ 96-well plates, and each plate was treated as a replicate. For sorted subsets, about 210 ng of genomic DNA, equivalent to some 30,000 T cell genomes, went into each replicate PCR. Purified libraries were quantified with a Qubit 3.0 fluorometer, sized on a Bioanalyzer 2100, and re-quantified with the KAPA Library Quantification kit. Every immunoSEQ 96-well plate was sequenced on a dedicated single-read 150-cycle Illumina NextSeq 550 flow cell. The original methods were these. The immunoSEQ output contained only junctional sequences without quality scores, so filtering could not match that applied to full-length reads. Sequences were annotated with PyIR, a Python wrapper for IgBLAST v1.9, using IMGT germline references to assign V/J genes and CDR3. Reads were filtered out if the reads had weak V/J assignments (E-value above 1e-6), no CDR3, stop codons, out-of-frame junctions, or ambiguous translated residues. V3J clonotypes were defined by identical inferred V gene, J gene, and CDR3 amino acid sequence. The percentage overlap between two repertoires was calculated by dividing the number of shared unique clonotypes by the size of the smaller repertoire. RTK rarefaction, the Chao1 estimator, and Recon v2.1 estimates of unobserved clonotypes were used to assess repertoire richness. Generation probabilities for all TCRbeta clonotypes obtained by the gDNA method from four donors were computed using OLGA. TCRdb provides this immuneACCESS table in a form limited to in-frame rearrangements. Some clones are lacking; in checked studies, under half of them reflect an unresolved V gene, and why the rest are absent is not known. V and J calls plus clone size are reproduced from that table; the DNA served to infer D and trimming. This sample has about 2,200,000 clones in its table, and roughly 91% of those were observed once. Clones ranked in the top ten supply 1.5% to 2% of the sample.

From its cysteine to its phenylalanine, the CDR3 spans 16 amino acids. Solely the CDR3 DNA is kept, with 48 bases framed from the first base. CDR1 and CDR2, looked up from the germline V gene, are SGDLS and YYNGEE. Trimming removed 0 bases from V and 6 bases from J; the gene matches leave 8 bases unexplained. The data were obtained in a study of shared clonotypes between healthy human individuals (dated by TCRdb to 2018 to 2021). General notes on the study: The cohort included a few men and a couple of women between 18 and 49 years of age. For each donor, CD4 naive and CD4 memory were each run on three plates, CD8 naive on two plates, and CD8 memory on one plate. Libraries were prepared and TCR repertoires were sequenced by different laboratories using diverse techniques, in order to increase sequencing depth and limit assay-specific biases. The study deeply sequenced blood TCR repertoires of five healthy adults to estimate repertoire size and the extent of clonotype sharing between individuals. Per donor, leukapheresis produced somewhere between about 0.8 and 9.5 billion PBMCs.

Broader findings and caveats from the paper: Clonotypes shared by all four sorted-subset donors showed higher generation probabilities than non-shared clonotypes. Across four donors, about 4.5% of naive CD4, more than 3% of naive CD8, 2% to 2.5% of memory CD4, and roughly 0.4% of memory CD8 clonotypes were shared. Naive subsets generally had larger estimated clonotype richness than memory subsets. Based on pairwise subsampling, the degree of clonotype sharing among donors was expected to be affected by sequencing depth. Even with the large sequencing depth, rarefaction of the sorted-subset datasets indicated that sequencing was incomplete. Because the study included a small number of donors, the genetic and exposure-history diversity represented was limited. Sampling was restricted to blood, and TCR repertoires in tissue are likely to differ from TCR repertoires in blood.

The receptor chain draws on TRBV9 and TRBJ2-1, with 8 bases matching TRBD2. The material sequenced was naive CD8+ T cells from PBMCs. The cell subset or site label here, explained by the study, means: CD45RA+CCR7+. This receptor was obtained from a man aged 18 to 30 in good health. Some clones in this sample may be carry-over from other donors' samples. The nucleotide sequence is given as TGTGCCAGCAGCGTAGAACGAGCGGGAGAGGCCAATGAGCAGTTCTTC. It codes for CASSVERAGEANEQFF.